One and the same sample provided the 23 T cell receptor beta chains below, sequenced in a study of Graves' ophthalmopathy and Graves' hyperthyroidism. RNA transcripts were the source from which TCR beta CDR3 regions were amplified. RT-PCR with HTBI primers came first, then second-round multiplex PCR. TCRdb reanalysed the multiplex PCR reads using MiXCR and keeps one entry per CDR3 protein. This sample has 600,000 to 950,000 distinct CDR3 sequences; 40% occur once, and the top ten carry roughly 46%. Sequencing input: peripheral blood. Receptors were obtained from an adult man with Graves' ophthalmopathy.

This rearrangement joins TRBV27 to TRBJ2-7; D uncertain. CDR1 is MNHEY, CDR2 SMNVEV, per germline (reference sequence). This CDR3 is built from 14 residues. V was clipped by 6 bases and J by 6 bases, with 18 bases between them. The CDR3 region is CASSPQAPFSEQYF. In nucleotides, the CDR3 is TGTGCCAGCAGCCCACAAGCCCCCTTCTCCGAGCAGTACTTC.

The J gene is TRBJ1-5, the V gene TRBV9; a weak D match, TRBD1 (6 bases). V lost 3 bases to trimming and J lost 1 base, with 14 bases between them. Germline loops: CDR1 SGDLS, CDR2 YYNGEE. The CDR3 sequence is 16 residues long. This CDR3 is CASSAGTFTSNQPQHF. CDR3 bases: TGTGCCAGCAGCGCAGGGACATTCACGAGCAATCAGCCCCAGCATTTT.

V is TRBV9 and J is TRBJ1-1; 10 bases line up with TRBD1. The CDR3 runs to 16 residues. In germline, CDR1 is SGDLS, CDR2 YYNGEE. V shed 6 bases, J shed 4 bases, and the junction held 12 bases outside the gene matches. The DNA of the CDR3 is TGTGCCAGCACCCCGAGGGGGGACAGGGGATTCACTGAAGCTTTCTTT. Amino acids: CASTPRGDRGFTEAFF.

The genes are TRBV19 and TRBJ2-6; D gene ambiguous. The CDR3 has 17 residues. The V end lost 1 base, the J end lost 4 bases, and 14 bases lay between the germline ends. From germline, CDR1 is LNHDA and CDR2 SQIVND (reference sequence). The CDR3 loop reads CASSIVGLKSGANVLTF. For the CDR3, the DNA is TGTGCCAGTAGTATAGTGGGCCTCAAGTCCGGGGCCAACGTCCTGACTTTC.

The chain combines TRBV2 with TRBJ2-7; no clear D. Trimming left V 2 bases short and J 4 bases short, with 9 bases between. CDR3 length: 13 residues. The germline gives CDR1 SNHLY, CDR2 FYNNEI. The CDR3 DNA sequence: TGTGCCAGCAGTGAAAGTCCGGTATACGAGCAGTACTTC. Protein product: CASSESPVYEQYF. The full variable domain, with the rest looked up from reference TRBV2 and TRBJ2-7, is EPEVTQTPSHQVTQMGQEVILRCVPISNHLYFYWYRQILGQKVEFLVSFYNNEISEKSEIFDDQFSVERPDGSNFTLKIRSTKLEDSAMYFCASSESPVYEQYFGPGTRLTVT.

On this clonotype: The junction and the germline gene differ at one end; a read error may be behind it. The CDR3 here is CASSSRASNQPQHF. The CDR3 bases are TGTGCCAGCAGTTCTAGAGCTAGCAATCAGCCCCAGCATTTT. This chain links TRBV10-3 with TRBJ1-5; D gene unclear. The CDR3 is 14 amino acids. Germline-derived CDR1 and CDR2 are ENHRY and SYGVKD.

Here the CDR3 reads CASSVGTGEGGYTF. The DNA for the CDR3 is TGTGCCAGCAGCGTAGGGACAGGGGAGGGTGGCTACACCTTC. J is TRBJ1-2 and V is TRBV9; TRBD1 matches 9 bases. The J segment lost 7 bases and the V segment lost 0 bases, leaving 4 bases of the junction unmatched. The CDR3 is 14 amino acids. In germline, CDR1 is SGDLS, CDR2 YYNGEE.

In the case of this clonotype: No conserved phenylalanine or tryptophan ends this CDR3, so it is likely a read error. The DNA is left out, because the CDR3 cannot be placed on it with certainty; the CDR3 is given as TCRdb lists it. V usage is TRBV2 and J usage is TRBJ1-1; the table's TRBD1 call for D was not verified on the DNA. Ends included, the CDR3 has 11 residues. Germline assignment: CDR1 SNHLY and CDR2 FYNNEI. The CDR3 loop is CASSPGQGVFY.

This clonotype occurred a few times. This chain connects TRBV13 to TRBJ2-5; D might be TRBD1 (6 bases). V was shortened by 5 bases and J by 1 base, with 14 bases between the two germline ends. This CDR3 region has 15 residues. Germline V gives CDR1 PRHDT, CDR2 FYEKMQ (reference sequence). This CDR3 reads CASSNIGQSQETQYF. In nucleotides, the CDR3 is TGTGCCAGCAGCAATATCGGACAGTCCCAAGAGACCCAGTACTTC.

This chain connects TRBV6-1 to TRBJ1-5; the match to TRBD1 covers 7 bases. CDR3 length equals 16 residues. Germline V gene lookup returns CDR1 MNHNS and CDR2 SASEGT. The trim removed 5 bases at V and 6 bases at J, leaving 13 bases unmatched. In nucleotides, the CDR3 is TGTGCCAGCAGTCCCACCTGTCAAGACAGGGCTCAGCCCCAGCATTTT. It yields the protein CASSPTCQDRAQPQHF.

This sequence joins TRBV6-5 and TRBJ1-3; D uncertain. The germline CDR1 and CDR2 sequences are MNHEY and SVGAGI. The CDR3 spans 17 residues. V was clipped by 5 bases and J by 4 bases, with 21 bases between them. The DNA of the CDR3 is TGTGCCAGCAGTCGAACCGGACGGGTCAGTAACGGAAACACCATATATTTT. This sequence encodes CASSRTGRVSNGNTIYF.

This clonotype was counted only a few times. V usage is TRBV20-1 and J usage is TRBJ2-7, with 8 bases identical to TRBD1. The germline CDR1 and CDR2 sequences are DFQATT and SNEGSKA (reference sequence). Trimming cost V 6 bases and J 6 bases; bases outside gene matches: 10. The CDR3 is 13 residues long. CDR3 sequence: CSAPKLTGGEQYF. DNA for the CDR3: TGCAGTGCCCCGAAACTAACAGGGGGCGAGCAGTACTTC.

This clonotype appeared a single time. The chain employs TRBV7-9 and TRBJ2-7; D is undetermined. V lost 7 bases, J lost 3 bases, and 7 bases lay in between. The CDR3 has 11 residues. The germline CDR1 and CDR2 sequences are SEHNR and FQNEAQ (reference sequence). In DNA, the CDR3 is TGTGCCAGCATCGACGGCTACGAGCAGTACTTC. Encoded protein: CASIDGYEQYF.

Points on this clonotype: One base away lies a much larger clone, so this may be a sequencing read error. This rearrangement joins TRBV25-1 to TRBJ2-5; maybe TRBD2 (5 bases). Germline V CDR1 and CDR2: MGHDK, SYGVNS. CDR3 length equals 14 residues. CDR3 nucleotides: TGTGCCAGCAGTGAAGCCGAAACGAGGGAGACCCGGTACTTC. Translation gives CASSEAETRETRYF.

This clonotype was seen more than once but under ten times. V and J are TRBV12-3 or TRBV12-4 and TRBJ2-7, with D perhaps TRBD1 (5 bases). Trimming stripped 6 bases from V and 3 bases from J, with 12 bases between. This CDR3 has 13 residues. The CDR3 region has the DNA TGTGCCAGCAGCAGGGATCCCAACTACGAGCAGTACTTC. It codes for CASSRDPNYEQYF.

V gene TRBV12-3 or TRBV12-4 combines with J gene TRBJ1-2; D is perhaps TRBD1 (6 bases). Trimming pared 5 bases from V and 6 bases from J, leaving 10 bases between. This CDR3 comprises 12 residues. In DNA form, the CDR3 reads TGTGCCAGCAGTCCCGACAGGCATGGCTACACCTTC. Translation gives CASSPDRHGYTF.

This clonotype has only a few counts. This chain uses TRBV6-5 with TRBJ1-6; no reliable D call. The V gene's germline CDR1 is MNHEY and CDR2 SVGAGI. CDR3 length: 13 amino acids. V lost 2 bases and J lost 11, with 10 bases in between. The CDR3, as DNA: TGTGCCAGCAGTTACGTCCAATGGGCACCCCTCCACTTT. It encodes CASSYVQWAPLHF.

This clonotype was seen only a few times. This chain uses TRBV7-9 with TRBJ2-7; D call uncertain. Germline loops: CDR1 SEHNR, CDR2 FQNEAQ (reference sequence). Trimming cost V 1 base and J 0 bases, with 7 bases left between them. CDR3 length equals 14 residues. In DNA, the CDR3 is TGTGCCAGCAGCTTAGGTCTAAACTCCTACGAGCAGTACTTC. It yields the protein CASSLGLNSYEQYF.

Of note for this clonotype: At one of its ends the junction is not consistent with the germline gene, which may arise from a read error. V usage is TRBV10-3 and J usage is TRBJ2-7; 8 nucleotides match TRBD1. This CDR3 spans 15 amino acids. Germline V gene sequence: CDR1 ENHRY, CDR2 SYGVKD. The CDR3 sequence: CAISEQGQGTGELYF. DNA for the CDR3: TGTGCCATCAGTGAGCAAGGACAGGGCACCGGGGAGCTGTACTTC.

Only a few counts were recorded for this clonotype. The CDR3 DNA reads TGTGCCAGCACCAGGGTGGGTAGGACCGGGGAGCTGTTTTTT. Translated: CASTRVGRTGELFF. The V and J genes are TRBV5-6 and TRBJ2-2; perhaps TRBD1 as D (5 bases). The germline V gene encodes CDR1 SGHDT and CDR2 YYEEEE. This CDR3 contains 14 residues. The V end lost 6 bases, the J end lost 5 bases, and 14 bases lay between the germline ends.

The J gene is TRBJ1-5, the V gene TRBV20-1; 8 nucleotides align to TRBD1. Per the germline V gene, CDR1 is DFQATT and CDR2 is SNEGSKA (reference sequence). V lost 4 bases and J lost 4; bases outside the gene matches: 9. The CDR3 runs to 15 residues. CDR3 sequence (DNA): TGCAGTGCTACTTTCAGCGGGACAGGAAATCAGCCCCAGCATTTT. It encodes CSATFSGTGNQPQHF.

The chain employs TRBV15 and TRBJ1-4; 10 nucleotides match TRBD1. Germline CDR1 LNHNV, CDR2 YYDKDF (reference sequence). V dropped 3 bases and J dropped 3; count of bases not matched to a gene: 4. The CDR3 is made up of 16 amino acids. CDR3 sequence (DNA): TGTGCCACCAGCAGGGGACAGGGGTTTGCTAATGAAAAACTGTTTTTT. This sequence encodes CATSRGQGFANEKLFF.

To note about this clonotype: A much larger clone differs from this one at a single base, so this may be a read error. V gene TRBV9 combines with J gene TRBJ2-2, with 11 bases lining up with TRBD2. CDR3 length equals 16 residues. V was pared by 4 bases and J by 1 base, with 3 bases of the junction left unmatched. Germline loops: CDR1 SGDLS, CDR2 YYNGEE. CDR3 nucleotides: TGTGCCAGCAGCTTAGGGACTAGCGGGAACACCGGGGAGCTGTTTTTT. It specifies CASSLGTSGNTGELFF.